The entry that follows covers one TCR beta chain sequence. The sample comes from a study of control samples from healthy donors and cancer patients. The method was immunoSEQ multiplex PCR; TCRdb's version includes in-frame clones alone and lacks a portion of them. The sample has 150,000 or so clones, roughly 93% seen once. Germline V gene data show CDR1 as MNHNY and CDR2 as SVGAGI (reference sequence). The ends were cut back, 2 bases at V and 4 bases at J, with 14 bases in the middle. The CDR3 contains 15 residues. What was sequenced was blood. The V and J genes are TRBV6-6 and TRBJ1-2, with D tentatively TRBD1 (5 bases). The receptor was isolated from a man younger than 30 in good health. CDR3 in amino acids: CASSYADSIFYGYTF. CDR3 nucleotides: TGTGCCAGCAGTTACGCAGACAGTATTTTCTATGGCTACACCTTC.